This entry concerns a single T cell receptor beta chain. What it recognizes is unknown. CDR3 length equals 15 residues. Germline CDR1 SEHNR, CDR2 FQNEAQ (reference sequence). V lost 3 bases and J lost 3; bases outside the gene matches: 4. This sample was taken from a study of shared clonotypes between healthy human individuals. Study-level points and caveats: Larger estimated richness was generally seen in naive subsets than in memory subsets.

Clones were sequenced by immunoSEQ multiplex PCR, and TCRdb holds only the in-frame ones, with some missing. The sample lists 2 million or so clones, about 95% occurring once. CD45RO-negative cells were positively selected for CCR7, leaving out terminally differentiated effector memory CD45RA+ cells. Source material: naive CD8+ T cells sorted from blood. The V gene is TRBV7-9, the J gene TRBJ2-5; 10 positions agree with TRBD2. The receptor comes from a man aged 18 to 30 in good health. This CDR3 is CASSFLGLAEETQYF. CDR3 sequence (DNA): TGTGCCAGCAGCTTCCTAGGACTAGCGGAAGAGACCCAGTACTTC.